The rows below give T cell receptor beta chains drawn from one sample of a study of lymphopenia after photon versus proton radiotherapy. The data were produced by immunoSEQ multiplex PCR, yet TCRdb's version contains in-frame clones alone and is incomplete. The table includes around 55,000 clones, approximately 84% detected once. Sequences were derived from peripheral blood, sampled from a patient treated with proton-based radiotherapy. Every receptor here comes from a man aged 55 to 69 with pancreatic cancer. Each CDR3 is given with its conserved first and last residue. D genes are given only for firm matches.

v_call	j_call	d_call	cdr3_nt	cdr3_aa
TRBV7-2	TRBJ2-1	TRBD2	TGTGCCAGCAGCTCTGGGACTAGTCGGGCACAGTTCTTC	CASSSGTSRAQFF
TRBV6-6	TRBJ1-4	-	TGTGCCAGCAGTCCGGTAGGGGGGAAACTGTTTTTT	CASSPVGGKLFF
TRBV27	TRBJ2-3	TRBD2	TGTGCCAGCAGTCAACTAGCGGGCCACCAAACAGATACGCAGTATTTT	CASSQLAGHQTDTQYF
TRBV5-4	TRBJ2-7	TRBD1	TGTGCCAGCAGCACGGGACAGGCGTTACACGAGCAGTACTTC	CASSTGQALHEQYF
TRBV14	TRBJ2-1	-	TGTGCCAGCAGCCAAGAATGGGGCAGTCCCCCCTACAATGAGCAGTTCTTC	CASSQEWGSPPYNEQFF
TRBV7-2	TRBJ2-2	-	TGTGCCAGCAGCTCTCGGACAACCCCGAACACCGGGGAGCTGTTTTTT	CASSSRTTPNTGELFF
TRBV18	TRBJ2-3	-	TGTGCCAGCTCACCCAATACAGGGTCAGATACGCAGTATTTT	CASSPNTGSDTQYF
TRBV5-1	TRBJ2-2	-	TGCGCCAGCAGCGAACAACCGGATAACACCGGGGAGCTGTTTTTT	CASSEQPDNTGELFF
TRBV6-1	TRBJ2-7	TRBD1	TGTGCCAGCAGTGTCCCGGGACAGGGCAGCGAGCAGTACTTC	CASSVPGQGSEQYF
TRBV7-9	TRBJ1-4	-	TGTGCCAGCAGCACAGGGTCAACTAATGAAAAACTGTTTTTT	CASSTGSTNEKLFF
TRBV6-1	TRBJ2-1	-	TGTGCCAGCAGTGAAGCGGACTTGACTCCTAGGGATGAGCAGTTCTTC	CASSEADLTPRDEQFF
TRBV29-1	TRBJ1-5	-	TGCAGCTGTAAAGATATTGGAGGCAATCAGCCCCAGCATTTT	CSCKDIGGNQPQHF
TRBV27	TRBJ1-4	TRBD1	TGTGCCAGCAGTTTAACAGGGGACGGGGAAAAACTGTTTTTT	CASSLTGDGEKLFF
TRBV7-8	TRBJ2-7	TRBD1	TGTGCCAGCAGCTCTCGTCGACAGGGGGCCTCCTACGAGCAGTACTTC	CASSSRRQGASYEQYF